Presented here are 27 T cell receptor beta chains from one specimen sequenced in a study of human T cells and chemical hapten exposure. Whole blood, unfractionated, served as the material for total RNA extraction. TCRdb ran MiXCR on the 5' RACE reads and lists one entry per CDR3 protein. This table has 110,000 or so distinct CDR3 sequences, roughly a fifth appearing once. These receptors were obtained from a human donor in good health.

The chain joins TRBV9 to TRBJ2-1, with TRBD2 matching 11 bases. The ends lost 0 bases at V and 9 bases at J; junction bases unmatched: 5. The CDR3 runs to 15 residues. Germline CDR1 SGDLS, CDR2 YYNGEE. CDR3 coding DNA: TGTGCCAGCAGCGTAGTGGTAGCGGGAGGGAGTGAGCAGTTCTTC. It translates to CASSVVVAGGSEQFF.

The V gene is TRBV29-1, the J gene TRBJ1-2; no reliable D call. CDR1 is SQVTM, CDR2 ANQGSEA, per germline. V dropped 3 bases and J dropped 6 bases, with 5 bases sitting between them. CDR3 size: 10 residues. DNA of the CDR3: TGCAGCGTTGAGGCGGATGGCTACACCTTC. Its protein is CSVEADGYTF.

This clonotype was seen a single time. The chain links TRBV5-4 to TRBJ2-5; possible D gene TRBD2, 6 bases. V was trimmed by 5 bases and J by 4 bases, leaving 12 bases between them. Looked up from germline, CDR1 is SGHNT and CDR2 is YYREEE (reference sequence). The CDR3 extends over 13 amino acids. The CDR3 is CASRVGTSETQYF. CDR3 DNA sequence: TGTGCCAGCAGAGTCGGGACTTCAGAGACCCAGTACTTC. The whole variable domain, remainder taken from reference TRBV5-4 and TRBJ2-5, is ETGVTQSPTHLIKTRGQQVTLRCSSQSGHNTVSWYQQALGQGPQFIFQYYREEENGRGNFPPRFSGLQFPNYSSELNVNALELDDSALYLCASRVGTSETQYFGPGTRLLVL.

This chain uses TRBV6-6 with TRBJ2-7; maybe TRBD2 (5 bases). This CDR3 spans 12 amino acids. CDR1 is MNHNY and CDR2 is SVGAGI in the germline V gene (reference sequence). Trimming cost V 8 bases and J 4 bases, with 12 bases left between them. The CDR3 region is CASRRERYEQYF. The CDR3 DNA is TGTGCCAGCCGAAGGGAGAGGTACGAGCAGTACTTC.

The chain has TRBV5-1 and TRBJ2-1; 8 bases agree with TRBD1. Germline assignment: CDR1 SGHRS and CDR2 YFSETQ. The junction had 1 base not matched to a gene; V was cut back by 5 bases and J by 9 bases. CDR3 length equals 11 residues. CDR3 coding DNA: TGCGCCAGCAGGACAGGGGTTGAGCAGTTCTTC. Translating it yields CASRTGVEQFF.

This clonotype turned up a few times. The V and J genes are TRBV19 and TRBJ2-1, with D possibly matching TRBD1 (5 bases). This CDR3 is built from 11 residues. The V end lost 6 bases, the J end lost 8 bases, and 8 bases lay between the germline ends. CDR1 and CDR2 (germline): LNHDA, SQIVND (reference sequence). CDR3: CASSRVHEQFF. The CDR3 DNA reads as TGTGCCAGTAGCAGGGTCCATGAGCAGTTCTTC.

This clonotype was observed a few times. The chain recombines TRBV9 with TRBJ2-2; 7 positions match TRBD1. In germline, CDR1 is SGDLS, CDR2 YYNGEE. The trim removed 0 bases at V and 4 bases at J, leaving 3 bases unmatched. The CDR3 has 15 residues. As DNA, the CDR3 is TGTGCCAGCAGCGTAGAGGGACAGCGCACCGGGGAGCTGTTTTTT. Translation: CASSVEGQRTGELFF.

In its sample, this clonotype was seen a few times. J is TRBJ1-2 and V is TRBV3-1; 8 bases are a match to TRBD1. Germline assignment: CDR1 LGHDT and CDR2 YNNKEL (reference sequence). The CDR3 extends over 13 amino acids. After removal of 5 bases from V and 8 bases from J, the junction contained 7 bases not matched to a gene. The CDR3 nucleotides read TGTGCCAGCAGCTCGGGGACAGGAGGAGGCTACACCTTC. Its translation: CASSSGTGGGYTF.

This clonotype was counted ten times or more. The chain recombines TRBV12-3 or TRBV12-4 with TRBJ1-5; possible D gene TRBD1, 6 bases. This CDR3 contains 15 residues. V shed 5 bases and J shed 2 bases, with 13 bases lying between them. CDR3 bases: TGTGCCAGCAGTCCAAGGGGGGAGGGCAATCAGCCCCAGCATTTT. Amino acid sequence: CASSPRGEGNQPQHF.

In its sample, this clonotype was seen a few times. J is TRBJ1-3 and V is TRBV5-4; 7 positions match TRBD1. With 3 bases clipped from V and 0 bases from J, the junction kept 6 bases outside the gene matches. CDR1 and CDR2 (germline): SGHNT, YYREEE (reference sequence). This CDR3 spans 16 amino acids. This chain's CDR3 is CASSSGQMSSGNTIYF. For the CDR3, the DNA is TGTGCCAGCAGCTCGGGACAGATGAGCTCTGGAAACACCATATATTTT. The full variable domain, in which reference TRBV5-4 and TRBJ1-3 provide the parts outside the CDR3, is ETGVTQSPTHLIKTRGQQVTLRCSSQSGHNTVSWYQQALGQGPQFIFQYYREEENGRGNFPPRFSGLQFPNYSSELNVNALELDDSALYLCASSSGQMSSGNTIYFGEGSWLTVV.

This clonotype has a count of ten or more. The rearrangement links TRBV2 to TRBJ1-6, with a possible D match to TRBD1 (6 bases). Trimming left V 8 bases short and J 10 bases short, with 18 bases between. The CDR3 covers 14 residues. Per germline, CDR1 SNHLY and CDR2 FYNNEI. The CDR3, as DNA: TGTGCCAGCGAAACAGGGCCCGGTGGGTCACCCCTCCACTTT. It encodes CASETGPGGSPLHF.

This clonotype was seen only a few times. V usage is TRBV20-1 and J usage is TRBJ2-5; TRBD1 might be the D (6 bases). Per the germline V gene, CDR1 is DFQATT and CDR2 is SNEGSKA (reference sequence). There are 13 residues in the CDR3. V lost 3 bases and J lost 4, with 12 bases in between. The DNA for the CDR3 is TGCAGTGCTAGGGACAGTGACGGAGAGACCCAGTACTTC. Amino acids: CSARDSDGETQYF.

The genes are TRBV20-1 and TRBJ2-7; the D is unclear. Deletions cut 0 bases from V and 2 bases from J, with 14 bases between. Per germline, CDR1 DFQATT and CDR2 SNEGSKA (reference sequence). The CDR3 covers 15 residues. The CDR3 sequence: CSARDQRRLPYEQYF. As DNA, the CDR3 is TGCAGTGCTAGAGATCAGAGACGCCTCCCCTACGAGCAGTACTTC.

This clonotype was observed a few times. J is TRBJ2-1 and V is TRBV27; 15 bases agree with TRBD2. From germline, CDR1 is MNHEY and CDR2 SMNVEV (reference sequence). V trimming: 2 bases; J trimming: 0 bases; junction bases outside the gene matches: 2. The CDR3 contains 18 residues. The DNA for the CDR3 is TGTGCCAGCAGTTTAGGACTAGCGGGAGGGCCCTCCTACAATGAGCAGTTCTTC. This translates into CASSLGLAGGPSYNEQFF.

The chain uses TRBV30 and TRBJ1-4; D is unresolved. The CDR3 runs 14 residues. Deletions cut 4 bases from V and 4 bases from J, with 13 bases between. Germline assignment: CDR1 GTSNPN and CDR2 SVGIG (reference sequence). CDR3 protein: CAWTRSSDNEKLFF. CDR3 coding DNA: TGTGCCTGGACCCGGAGCAGTGATAATGAAAAACTGTTTTTT.

The V call is TRBV29-1, the J call TRBJ2-2, with 13 bases that match TRBD2. Per the germline V gene, CDR1 is SQVTM and CDR2 is ANQGSEA. This CDR3 is 16 amino acids long. With V trimmed by 4 bases and J by 5 bases, 7 bases remained unmatched. The CDR3 DNA follows: TGCAGCGTTGTTAGGACTAGCGGGAGCGGAACCGGGGAGCTGTTTTTT. Residues: CSVVRTSGSGTGELFF.

The rearrangement uses TRBV6-1 and TRBJ2-1, with unresolved D. The length of the CDR3 is 14 residues. Trimming took 2 bases from V and 3 from J, leaving 8 bases between them. Germline CDR1 and CDR2: MNHNS and SASEGT. As DNA, the CDR3 is TGTGCCAGCAGTGAACGGCAGCGCTACAATGAGCAGTTCTTC. Its translation is CASSERQRYNEQFF.

The rearrangement uses TRBV27 and TRBJ1-4, with 8 nucleotides matching TRBD1. The CDR3 is made up of 16 amino acids. Unmatched junction bases numbered 11, after V lost 4 bases and J lost 7 bases. Germline loops: CDR1 MNHEY, CDR2 SMNVEV (reference sequence). The CDR3 DNA follows: TGTGCCAGCAGTTCCCCCCGGACAGGGCGAGCTGAAAAACTGTTTTTT. It translates to CASSSPRTGRAEKLFF.

This clonotype has just a few counts. CDR3 amino acids: CASSRQAKMSDTQYF. The CDR3, as DNA: TGTGCCAGCAGTAGACAGGCGAAGATGTCAGATACGCAGTATTTT. This chain links TRBV27 with TRBJ2-3, with a possible D match to TRBD1 (6 bases). Germline CDR1 MNHEY, CDR2 SMNVEV (reference sequence). The ends were cut back, 5 bases at V and 4 bases at J, with 16 bases in the middle. This CDR3 has 15 residues.

This clonotype appeared a few times. This rearrangement joins TRBV10-2 to TRBJ1-5; D is perhaps TRBD1 (6 bases). CDR3 length equals 15 residues. V was clipped by 0 bases and J by 3 bases, with 9 bases between them. Germline CDR1 is WSHSY and CDR2 is SAAADI. The DNA for the CDR3 is TGCGCCAGCAGTGAGTCAGCAGGGGTCAATCAGCCCCAGCATTTT. Its protein product is CASSESAGVNQPQHF.

The chain combines TRBV28 with TRBJ1-5; D is perhaps TRBD1 (5 bases). The germline V gene has CDR1 MDHEN and CDR2 SYDVKM. V was cut by 6 bases and J by 0 bases, with 15 bases left in between. This CDR3 is built from 16 residues. CDR3 sequence reads: CASSRWDPDSNQPQHF. Here the CDR3 DNA reads TGTGCCAGCAGCCGTTGGGACCCCGATAGCAATCAGCCCCAGCATTTT.

This clonotype was detected a few times. The rearrangement links TRBV27 to TRBJ2-3, with D possibly TRBD1 on 5 matching bases. Germline CDR1 reads MNHEY; CDR2 reads SMNVEV (reference sequence). The V and J ends lost 3 bases and 4 bases respectively, with 20 bases between them. The CDR3 is 17 amino acids. CDR3 in DNA: TGTGCCAGCAGTTTCATAAGGGGTGGTTTTATGCCAGATACGCAGTATTTT. Amino acid sequence: CASSFIRGGFMPDTQYF.

The chain employs TRBV3-1 and TRBJ2-7, with 10 bases fitting TRBD2. Germline CDR1 reads LGHDT; CDR2 reads YNNKEL (reference sequence). This CDR3 region has 15 residues. After removal of 1 base from V and 3 bases from J, the junction contained 3 bases not matched to a gene. CDR3 in DNA: TGTGCCAGCAGCCAAGCACTAGCGGGAATCTACGAGCAGTACTTC. It codes for CASSQALAGIYEQYF.

This clonotype has just a few counts. V usage is TRBV20-1 and J usage is TRBJ2-3, with TRBD2 matching 12 bases. V lost 1 base to trimming and J lost 4 bases; unmatched junction nucleotides: 6. The germline V gene has CDR1 DFQATT and CDR2 SNEGSKA (reference sequence). The CDR3 covers 16 residues. The CDR3, as DNA: TGCAGTGCTAGAGGGAGGACTAGCGGGATAGCAGATACGCAGTATTTT. It encodes CSARGRTSGIADTQYF.

This clonotype was picked up a small number of times. The J gene is TRBJ2-3, the V gene TRBV7-2; D perhaps matches TRBD2 (7 bases). V was shortened by 4 bases and J by 6 bases, with 20 bases between the two germline ends. CDR1 and CDR2 from the germline V gene are SGHTA and FQGNSA. CDR3 size: 16 residues. CDR3 sequence: CASSWDTLAPGDTQYF. DNA for the CDR3: TGTGCCAGCAGCTGGGACACACTAGCGCCGGGGGATACGCAGTATTTT.

This clonotype has only a few counts. The chain joins TRBV27 to TRBJ1-2; D may be TRBD1 (6 bases). CDR3 length equals 13 residues. V gave up 5 bases and J gave up 7 bases, with 14 bases separating them. The germline gives CDR1 MNHEY, CDR2 SMNVEV (reference sequence). This chain's CDR3 is CASSTRQVPGYTF. Written as DNA, the CDR3 is TGTGCCAGCAGTACCAGACAGGTGCCTGGCTACACCTTC.

V and J are TRBV14 and TRBJ2-5; a weak D match, TRBD1 (6 bases). The V and J ends lost 3 bases and 5 bases respectively, with 19 bases between them. The CDR3 runs to 16 residues. The germline V gene has CDR1 SGHDN and CDR2 FVKESK. CDR3 coding DNA: TGTGCCAGCAGCCACCATGGGGGCTCCAGGGGTGAGACCCAGTACTTC. Translating it yields CASSHHGGSRGETQYF.